The entry that follows covers one TCR beta chain sequence. This clonotype is medium-sized (0.01 to 0.1%) on the basis of its frequency; no count is available. The antigen it binds to is not known. These data belong to a study of T cell clusters in autoimmune cytopenias (dated by TCRdb to about 2019). Regarding the complete study: A mean age of around 56 years and a median age of around 60 years were recorded for the healthy donor controls, of whom about half of the roughly 45 were female. TRB and IGH repertoires from peripheral blood were sequenced in autoimmune cytopenia patients at active disease and during treatment follow-up, with healthy, CLL and autoimmune hepatitis controls included alongside. Repertoires from autoimmune hepatitis patients were compared with those of about two dozen healthy donors matched for age and sex. Per sample, TRB sequencing gave a median depth of roughly 56,000 reads and a median of about 2,300 distinct TRB clonotypes. Controls were roughly 26 age-matched healthy donors for primary cytopenia and around 13 age-matched CLL patients for secondary cytopenia. The study aimed to test whether autoimmune cytopenia patients carry a disease-specific immune repertoire signature usable as a blood-based biomarker.

Multiplex PCR with a touch-down protocol amplified TRB rearrangements, with the TRB-A and TRB-B primer pools combined in a single tube. Two consecutive PCR reactions with Phusion HS II polymerase added Illumina adapters and sample indices to the amplicons. After gel purification with the NucleoSpin Gel and PCR Clean-up kit, the amplicons were quantified by Qubit and checked for quality on an Agilent 2100 Bioanalyzer. Sequencing of the libraries was done on an Illumina MiSeq with paired-end, single-indexed, 600-cycle runs. In the paper's pipeline: Alignment and assembly of TRB reads were performed with MiXCR version 2.1.12 and the default MiXCR reference library. A clone was defined by each unique CDR3 nucleotide sequence, and the analysis included only productive sequences with two or more reads. Repertoire diversity was assessed by alpha-parameterized diversity profiles (alpha 0 to 5), including Shannon (alpha 1) and Simpson (alpha 2) indices, computed with an R script. Combinatorial TRB VJ usage was calculated with the tcR package and was compared between cohorts by principal component analysis performed with ade4. Using GLIPH, TCRbeta CDR3s were clustered on pairs of cohorts matched for age and read depth, and a Wilcoxon test was used to compare cluster frequencies. TCRdb reanalyzed the reads, keeping one entry per CDR3 protein sequence and omitting DNA. TCRdb, rather than the study authors, made the V and J calls. The table for this sample lists around 7,200 distinct CDR3 sequences. The biggest ten clones account for 4.4% of the sample.

Inclusive of the bounding cysteine and phenylalanine, the CDR3 is 15 residues long. Only the protein is available. CDR1 and CDR2 are drawn from the germline V gene: SGHDT, YYEEEE. TRB amplification used about 260 ng of peripheral blood genomic DNA, 30,000 to 40,000 genome equivalents, per sample. Summary of the overall study and its limitations: GLIPH suggested that primary autoimmune cytopenia patients lacked physiological T cell clusters: 51 clusters were exclusive to healthy donors versus 17 exclusive to patients. The T cell clusters were defined only in silico, and the functional role of the clusters still needed to be validated experimentally. Shifts in the TRB repertoire, including less even repertoires in secondary cytopenia and CLL, were mostly a reflection of lymphoma bias and not of autoimmunity. Healthy donors had almost three times as many exclusive TRB clusters as active autoimmune hepatitis patients, a finding consistent with an autoimmunity-wide signature. The cluster-lack signature was not observed for secondary cytopenia versus CLL, as the signature was apparently masked by the dominant lymphoma-associated repertoire.

This sample was shared with a second study, whose subject was T cell repertoires in aging, cancer and after chemotherapy. As the second paper documents: The donors fell into six age groups ranging from 30 or younger to 70 or older, and each group had at least three individuals. Healthy donor control TCR repertoires were recorded over several months to years and showed clear clonal overlap across re-sampling. In total, the full dataset held millions of TCR reads. Compared with age-matched healthy donors, untreated patients with either hematological or solid cancers had significantly lower TCR diversity in the blood along with higher clonality. In healthy donors, the decline in TCR diversity with age was mainly due to loss of richness, whereas in cancer patients loss of evenness also played a role. In both cancer cohorts, median generation probability rose over the chemotherapy interval, which suggests that the repertoire was reconstituted through rebound thymic output. According to the authors, the repertoire data do not allow conclusions to be drawn about immunological memory after chemotherapy. Peripheral blood TCR beta repertoires from healthy donors and cancer patients were profiled to examine immunoaging and T cell reconstitution after chemotherapy. Alongside some 96 healthy donors serving as a reference group, the cohort included approximately 220 cancer patients, of whom more than 85 had hematological cancers and fewer than 140 had solid cancers. MiXCR versions 2.12 and 3.0.5 were used to process the TRB sequences. The repertoire metrics were Shannon diversity, evenness, clonality (calculated as one minus evenness), and diversity profiles parameterized by alpha from 0 to 5. Generation probabilities of clones in paired pre- and post-chemotherapy samples were computed with the IGoR algorithm.

The sample consisted of peripheral blood. The TCR was taken from a human donor in good health. This chain is built from TRBV5-6 and TRBJ2-1; TCRdb designates TRBD1, a call that cannot be tested without DNA. The CDR3 protein: CASSLGAQGGNEQFF.